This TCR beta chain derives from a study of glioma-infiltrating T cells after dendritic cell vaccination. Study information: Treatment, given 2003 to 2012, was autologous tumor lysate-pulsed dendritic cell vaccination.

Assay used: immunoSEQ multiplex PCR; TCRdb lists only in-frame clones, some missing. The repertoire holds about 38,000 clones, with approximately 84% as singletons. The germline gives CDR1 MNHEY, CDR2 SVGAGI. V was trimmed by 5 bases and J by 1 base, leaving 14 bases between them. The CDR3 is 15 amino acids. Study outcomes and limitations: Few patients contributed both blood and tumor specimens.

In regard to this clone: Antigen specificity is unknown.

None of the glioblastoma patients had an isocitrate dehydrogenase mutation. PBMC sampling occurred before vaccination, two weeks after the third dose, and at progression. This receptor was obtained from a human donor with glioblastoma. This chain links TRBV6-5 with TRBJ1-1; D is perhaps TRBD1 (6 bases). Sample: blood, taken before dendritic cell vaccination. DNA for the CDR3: TGTGCCAGCAGTGGGGCGGGCAGGGGGAACACTGAAGCTTTCTTT. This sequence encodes CASSGAGRGNTEAFF.